A single sample is the source of the 10 T cell receptor beta chains below, sequenced in a study of T cell responses to AZD1222 COVID-19 vaccine. The assay was immunoSEQ multiplex PCR, and TCRdb's table has in-frame clones only and misses some. The sample shows under 200,000 clones, roughly 86% of them seen only once. Sequencing was performed on peripheral blood, taken on day 0 of AZD1222 vaccination. These receptor sequences come from an adult in good health.

V and J are TRBV4-2 and TRBJ1-1; 7 positions agree with TRBD1. The CDR3 consists of 12 residues. Germline V lookup: CDR1 LGHNA, CDR2 YNFKEQ. The junction had 1 base not matched to a gene; V was cut back by 8 bases and J by 1 base. As DNA, the CDR3 is TGTGCCAGCGGGACAGAGAACACTGAAGCTTTCTTT. Protein: CASGTENTEAFF.

The chain links TRBV18 to TRBJ1-2, with D perhaps matching TRBD1 (5 bases). Trimming left V 1 base short and J 3 bases short, with 12 bases between. CDR1 and CDR2 from the germline V gene are KGHSH and LQKENI. The CDR3 runs 15 residues. CDR3 in DNA: TGTGCCAGCTCACCACGCCAGGGAAGTGACTATGGCTACACCTTC. This translates into CASSPRQGSDYGYTF.

The chain uses TRBV9 and TRBJ1-4, with D possibly being TRBD1 (6 bases). Trimming left V 1 base short and J 4 bases short, with 11 bases between. The CDR3 spans 15 residues. CDR1 and CDR2 from the germline V gene are SGDLS and YYNGEE. The CDR3 DNA is TGTGCCAGCAGCGTAAGGGGGGCCGATAATGAAAAACTGTTTTTT. The encoded protein is CASSVRGADNEKLFF. Using reference TRBV9 and TRBJ1-4 for the parts outside the CDR3, the full variable domain is DSGVTQTPKHLITATGQRVTLRCSPRSGDLSVYWYQQSLDQGLQFLIQYYNGEERAKGNILERFSAQQFPDLHSELNLSSLELGDSALYFCASSVRGADNEKLFFGSGTQLSVL.

The chain recombines TRBV28 with TRBJ1-1, with 7 bases fitting TRBD1. CDR3 length: 15 amino acids. With V trimmed by 5 bases and J by 0 bases, 6 bases remained unmatched. In germline, CDR1 is MDHEN, CDR2 SYDVKM. The CDR3 bases are TGTGCCAGCAGTCCAGGGGACAGACTGAACACTGAAGCTTTCTTT. Translated: CASSPGDRLNTEAFF.

A note on this clone: The identical CDR3 is also encoded by other nucleotide sequences in the sample. The V and J genes are TRBV7-9 and TRBJ1-6; TRBD1 matches at 10 bases. V was clipped by 6 bases and J by 8 bases; unmatched bases: 4. Germline CDR1 SEHNR, CDR2 FQNEAQ (reference sequence). CDR3 size: 14 residues. In DNA form, the CDR3 reads TGTGCCAGCAGTGCCGGGACAGGGGATTCACCCCTCCACTTT. Protein sequence: CASSAGTGDSPLHF.

The CDR3 DNA sequence: TGCGCCAGCAGCTTGGATCGGGGGGACGTTCCGAATGAGCAGTTCTTC. Amino acids: CASSLDRGDVPNEQFF. The J gene is TRBJ2-1, the V gene TRBV5-1, with 7 bases that match TRBD2. The germline V gene has CDR1 SGHRS and CDR2 YFSETQ. V lost 0 bases, J lost 7 bases, and 10 bases stayed unmatched. The CDR3 contains 16 residues.

This chain uses TRBV9 with TRBJ2-1; D possibly corresponds to TRBD1 (6 bases). This CDR3 contains 11 residues. Trimming cost V 3 bases and J 12 bases, with 10 bases left between them. Germline CDR1 SGDLS, CDR2 YYNGEE. The CDR3 here is CASSGQQGQFF. The DNA for the CDR3 is TGTGCCAGCAGCGGACAACAGGGGCAGTTCTTC.

V and J are TRBV15 and TRBJ1-3, with no clear D. With 0 bases removed from V and 3 bases from J, the gap between germline ends came to 9 bases. Germline CDR1 reads LNHNV; CDR2 reads YYDKDF (reference sequence). The CDR3 totals 15 residues. CDR3 nucleotides: TGTGCCACCAGCAGAGATCCTAGCCATGGAAACACCATATATTTT. As protein: CATSRDPSHGNTIYF.

This clone has only one observation. This chain joins TRBV6-1 and TRBJ1-2; no reliable D call. In germline, CDR1 is MNHNS, CDR2 SASEGT. This CDR3 has 13 amino acids. The ends were cut back, 1 base at V and 4 bases at J, with 7 bases in the middle. The CDR3 reads CASSEVEFYGYTF. CDR3 bases: TGTGCCAGCAGTGAAGTGGAGTTCTATGGCTACACCTTC.

This rearrangement joins TRBV6-2 or TRBV6-3 to TRBJ1-2, with TRBD1 as a possible D gene (5 bases). Germline-derived CDR1 and CDR2 are MNHEY and SVGEGT. Trimming removed 6 bases from V and 8 bases from J, with 16 bases in between. The CDR3 is made up of 13 amino acids. CDR3 region: CASSRDSAWGYTF. The CDR3 nucleotides are TGTGCCAGCAGCCGCGACAGCGCCTGGGGCTACACCTTC.